This is a list of T cell receptor beta chains from one sample in a study of blood T cell repertoires in COVID-19. Sequenced by immunoSEQ multiplex PCR; TCRdb stores in-frame clones only, minus some. This sample yields about 110,000 clones, of which approximately 90% are seen a single time; 1.1% belongs to the top ten. The source material was peripheral blood. The receptor set was obtained from a human donor in a cohort sampled during active COVID-19. Each CDR3 is given with its conserved first and last residue. The D gene is left open where the match is weak. Size tells how often a clone was seen (once, few, many) or the class of an expanded clone, and some rows leave it out.

v_call d_call clone_size cdr3_aa
TRBV2 TRBD1 - CASSEGQINTIYF
TRBV4-1 TRBD2 - CASSQEVRERYEQYF
TRBV5-4 TRBD1 - CASSLVQGAPYEQYF
TRBV6-2/TRBV6-3 - few CASSGRVWNTEAFF
TRBV24-1 TRBD2 - CATSAAGVNTGELFF
TRBV7-9 - - CASSPWGVTQTQYF
TRBV7-2 TRBD2 - CASSRSGGQETQYF
TRBV6-4 TRBD1 - CASFPGQLNEQFF
TRBV7-3 - few CASSSTPRPPGNRTNEQFF
TRBV11-2 - - CASSLGLTGGRGDEKLFF
TRBV4-1 - - CASSHSRAQTEAFF
TRBV7-9 - - CASVAGSAGELFF
TRBV4-2 TRBD2 - CASSQDGWTSGGTYTDTQYF
TRBV4-3 - - CASSRDPAGTDTQYF
TRBV10-3 - few CAIRDNDQPQHF
TRBV2 - once CASRGGPSAGGELFF
TRBV19 - - CASSIVAGKSGELFF
TRBV6-2/TRBV6-3 - - CASSYRTRNQPQHF
TRBV28 - once CASSFGRGVGPGEQYF
TRBV14 - - CASSQDLGAGLFF
TRBV18 TRBD2 - CASSFTGTSGSHEQFF
TRBV12-5 TRBD1 - CASGTSRPGQFSSGNTIYF
TRBV28 - - CASSGHLNTEAFF
TRBV5-1 - - CASSWGAGTHNEQFF